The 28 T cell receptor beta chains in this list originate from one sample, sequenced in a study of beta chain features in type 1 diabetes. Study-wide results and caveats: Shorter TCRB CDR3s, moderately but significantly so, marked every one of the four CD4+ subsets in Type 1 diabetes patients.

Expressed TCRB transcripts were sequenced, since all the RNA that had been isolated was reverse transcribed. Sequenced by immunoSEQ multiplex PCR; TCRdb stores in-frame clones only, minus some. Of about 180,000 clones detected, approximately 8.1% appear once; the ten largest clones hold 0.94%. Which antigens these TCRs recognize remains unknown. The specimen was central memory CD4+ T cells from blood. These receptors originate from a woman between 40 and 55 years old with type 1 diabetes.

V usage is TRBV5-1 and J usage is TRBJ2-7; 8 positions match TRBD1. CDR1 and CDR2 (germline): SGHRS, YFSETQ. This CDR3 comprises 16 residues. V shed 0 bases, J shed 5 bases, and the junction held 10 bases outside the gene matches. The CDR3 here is CASSLEYSRTGNEQYF. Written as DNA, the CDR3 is TGCGCCAGCAGCTTGGAGTACTCCAGGACAGGGAACGAGCAGTACTTC.

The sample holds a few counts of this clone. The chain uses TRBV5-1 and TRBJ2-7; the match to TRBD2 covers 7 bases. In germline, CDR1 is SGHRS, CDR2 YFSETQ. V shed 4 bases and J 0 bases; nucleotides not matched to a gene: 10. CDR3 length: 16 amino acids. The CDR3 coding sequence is TGCGCCAGCAGCGGCCTGGGAGCGGGAAGCTCCTACGAGCAGTACTTC. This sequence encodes CASSGLGAGSSYEQYF.

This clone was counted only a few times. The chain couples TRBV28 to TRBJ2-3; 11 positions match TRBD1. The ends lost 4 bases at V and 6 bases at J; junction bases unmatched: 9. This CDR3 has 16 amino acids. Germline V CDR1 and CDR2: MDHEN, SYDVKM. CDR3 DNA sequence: TGTGCCAGCAGTTCACCGGGACAGGGGGACGCTGATACGCAGTATTTT. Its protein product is CASSSPGQGDADTQYF.

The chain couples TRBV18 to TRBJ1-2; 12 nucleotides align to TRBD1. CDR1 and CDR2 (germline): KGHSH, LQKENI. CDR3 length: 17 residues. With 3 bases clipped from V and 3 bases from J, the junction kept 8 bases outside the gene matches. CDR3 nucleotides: TGTGCCAGCTCACCCGGGACAGGGGGCGCTGAGGACTATGGCTACACCTTC. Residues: CASSPGTGGAEDYGYTF.

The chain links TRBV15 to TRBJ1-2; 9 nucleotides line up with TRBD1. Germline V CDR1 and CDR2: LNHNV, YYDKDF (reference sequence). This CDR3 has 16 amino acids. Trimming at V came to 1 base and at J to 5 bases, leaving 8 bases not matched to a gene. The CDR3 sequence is CATSRGDPGQGYGYTF. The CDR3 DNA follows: TGTGCCACCAGCAGAGGGGACCCGGGACAGGGTTATGGCTACACCTTC.

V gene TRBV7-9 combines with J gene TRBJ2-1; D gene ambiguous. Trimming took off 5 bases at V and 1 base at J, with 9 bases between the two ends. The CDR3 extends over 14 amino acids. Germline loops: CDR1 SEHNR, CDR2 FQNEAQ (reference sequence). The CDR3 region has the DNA TGTGCCAGCAGCGACGAGGTTTCCTACAATGAGCAGTTCTTC. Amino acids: CASSDEVSYNEQFF. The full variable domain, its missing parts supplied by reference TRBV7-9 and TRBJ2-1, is DTGVSQNPRHKITKRGQNVTFRCDPISEHNRLYWYRQTLGQGPEFLTYFQNEAQLEKSRLLSDRFSAERPKGSFSTLEIQRTEQGDSAMYLCASSDEVSYNEQFFGPGTRLTVL.

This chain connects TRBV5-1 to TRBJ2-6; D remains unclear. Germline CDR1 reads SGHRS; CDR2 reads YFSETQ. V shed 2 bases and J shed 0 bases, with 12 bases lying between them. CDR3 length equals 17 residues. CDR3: CASSFEGGRSGANVLTF. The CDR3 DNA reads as TGCGCCAGCAGCTTCGAAGGCGGTCGCTCTGGGGCCAACGTCCTGACTTTC.

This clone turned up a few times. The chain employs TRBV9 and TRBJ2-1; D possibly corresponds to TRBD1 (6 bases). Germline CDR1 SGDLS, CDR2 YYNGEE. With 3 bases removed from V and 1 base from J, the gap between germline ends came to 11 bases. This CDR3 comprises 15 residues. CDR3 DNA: TGTGCCAGCAGCGCGACAGGACCATCCTACAATGAGCAGTTCTTC. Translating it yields CASSATGPSYNEQFF. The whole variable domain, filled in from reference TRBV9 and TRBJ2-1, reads DSGVTQTPKHLITATGQRVTLRCSPRSGDLSVYWYQQSLDQGLQFLIQYYNGEERAKGNILERFSAQQFPDLHSELNLSSLELGDSALYFCASSATGPSYNEQFFGPGTRLTVL.

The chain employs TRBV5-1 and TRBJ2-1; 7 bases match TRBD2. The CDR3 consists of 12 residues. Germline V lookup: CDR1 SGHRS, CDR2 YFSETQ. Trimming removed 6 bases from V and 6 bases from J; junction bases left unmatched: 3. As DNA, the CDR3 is TGCGCCAGCACTGGGGGGGTCAATGAGCAGTTCTTC. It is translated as CASTGGVNEQFF.

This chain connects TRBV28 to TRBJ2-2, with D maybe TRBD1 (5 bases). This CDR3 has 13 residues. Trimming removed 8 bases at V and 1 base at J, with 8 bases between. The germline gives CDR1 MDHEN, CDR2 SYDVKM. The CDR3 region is CASLTGNTGELFF. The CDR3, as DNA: TGTGCCAGCCTTACAGGGAACACCGGGGAGCTGTTTTTT. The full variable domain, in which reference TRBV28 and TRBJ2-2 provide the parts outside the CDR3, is DVKVTQSSRYLVKRTGEKVFLECVQDMDHENMFWYRQDPGLGLRLIYFSYDVKMKEKGDIPEGYSVSREKKERFSLILESASTNQTSMYLCASLTGNTGELFFGEGSRLTVL.

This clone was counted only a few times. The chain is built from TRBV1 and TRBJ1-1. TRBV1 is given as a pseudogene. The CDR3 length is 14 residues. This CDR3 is CTSSQARRVMEAFF. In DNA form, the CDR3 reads TGCACCAGCAGCCAGGCCCGACGGGTCATGGAAGCTTTCTTT.

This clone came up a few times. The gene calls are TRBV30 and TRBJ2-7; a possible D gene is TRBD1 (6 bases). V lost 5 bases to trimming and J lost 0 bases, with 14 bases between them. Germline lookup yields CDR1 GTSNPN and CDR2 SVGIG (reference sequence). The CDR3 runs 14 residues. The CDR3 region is CAWGKQGGSYEQYF. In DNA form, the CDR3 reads TGTGCCTGGGGTAAACAGGGTGGCTCCTACGAGCAGTACTTC.

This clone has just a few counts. Written as DNA, the CDR3 is TGTGCCAGCAGCTTGGACAACAGGGTTTCATCCACTGAAGCTTTCTTT. Its protein is CASSLDNRVSSTEAFF. This chain links TRBV7-6 with TRBJ1-1; D possibly corresponds to TRBD1 (6 bases). Trimming cost V 3 bases and J 4 bases, with 18 bases left between them. CDR1 and CDR2 from the germline V gene are SGHVS and FNYEAQ. The CDR3 is made up of 16 amino acids.

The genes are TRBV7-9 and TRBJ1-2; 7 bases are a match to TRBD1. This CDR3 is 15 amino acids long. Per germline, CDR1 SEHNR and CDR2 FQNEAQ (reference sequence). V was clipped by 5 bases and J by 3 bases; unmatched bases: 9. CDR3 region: CASSPWTGMDYGYTF. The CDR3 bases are TGTGCCAGCAGCCCTTGGACAGGAATGGACTATGGCTACACCTTC.

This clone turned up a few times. CDR3 sequence: CASPRRATTSGRLRSSYNEQFF. DNA of the CDR3: TGTGCCTCCCCCCGGAGGGCGACTACTAGCGGGAGGCTGCGGAGCTCCTACAATGAGCAGTTCTTC. V and J are TRBV30 and TRBJ2-1; 12 bases line up with TRBD2. Germline V gives CDR1 GTSNPN, CDR2 SVGIG (reference sequence). After removal of 7 bases from V and 0 bases from J, the junction contained 25 bases not matched to a gene. CDR3 length: 22 residues.

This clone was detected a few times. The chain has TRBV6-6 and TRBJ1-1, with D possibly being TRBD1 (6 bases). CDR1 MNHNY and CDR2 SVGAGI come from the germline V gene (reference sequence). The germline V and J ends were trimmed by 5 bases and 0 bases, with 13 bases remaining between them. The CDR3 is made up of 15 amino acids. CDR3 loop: CASSDTAGVNTEAFF. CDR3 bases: TGTGCCAGCAGTGACACAGCAGGGGTGAACACTGAAGCTTTCTTT.

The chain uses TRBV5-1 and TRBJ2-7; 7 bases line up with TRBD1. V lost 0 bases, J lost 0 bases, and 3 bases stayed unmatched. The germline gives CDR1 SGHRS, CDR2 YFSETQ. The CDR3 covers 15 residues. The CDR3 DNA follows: TGCGCCAGCAGCTTGGACAGGGGTGACTCCTACGAGCAGTACTTC. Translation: CASSLDRGDSYEQYF.

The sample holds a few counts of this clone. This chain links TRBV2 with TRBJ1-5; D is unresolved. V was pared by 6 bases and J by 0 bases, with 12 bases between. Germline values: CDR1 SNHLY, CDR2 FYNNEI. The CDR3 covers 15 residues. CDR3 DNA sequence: TGTGCCAGCAGGCCCGGCGGGAGTAGCAATCAGCCCCAGCATTTT. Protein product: CASRPGGSSNQPQHF.

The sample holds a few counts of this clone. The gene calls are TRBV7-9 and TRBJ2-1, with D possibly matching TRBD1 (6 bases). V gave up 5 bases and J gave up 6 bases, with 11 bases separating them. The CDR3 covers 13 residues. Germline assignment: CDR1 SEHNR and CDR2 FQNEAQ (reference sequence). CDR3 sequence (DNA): TGTGCCAGCAGCCTACAGGGTCTCAATGAGCAGTTCTTC. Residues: CASSLQGLNEQFF.

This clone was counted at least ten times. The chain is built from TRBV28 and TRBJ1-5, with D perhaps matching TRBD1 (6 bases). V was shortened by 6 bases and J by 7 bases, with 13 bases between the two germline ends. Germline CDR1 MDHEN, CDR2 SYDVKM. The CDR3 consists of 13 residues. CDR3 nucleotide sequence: TGTGCCAGCAGATCAGGGGCCCGGCAGCCCCAGCATTTT. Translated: CASRSGARQPQHF.

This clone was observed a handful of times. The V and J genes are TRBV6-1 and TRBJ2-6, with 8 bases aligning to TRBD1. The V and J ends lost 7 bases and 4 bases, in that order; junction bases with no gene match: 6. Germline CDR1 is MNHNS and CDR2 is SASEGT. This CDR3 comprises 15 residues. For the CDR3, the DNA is TGTGCCAGCAACGACAGGGGAGTCGGGGCCAACGTCCTGACTTTC. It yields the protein CASNDRGVGANVLTF.

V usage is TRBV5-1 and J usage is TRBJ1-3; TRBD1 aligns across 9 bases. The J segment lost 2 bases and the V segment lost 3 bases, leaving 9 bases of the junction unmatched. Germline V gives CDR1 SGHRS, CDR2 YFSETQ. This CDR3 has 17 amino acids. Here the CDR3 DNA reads TGCGCCAGCAGCTGGGACAGGGTTGGTAGCGCTGGAAACACCATATATTTT. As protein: CASSWDRVGSAGNTIYF.

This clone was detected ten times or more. Written as DNA, the CDR3 is TGTGCCAGCACCTCGCCGGTCAGGGGTATGAACACTGAAGCTTTCTTT. This sequence encodes CASTSPVRGMNTEAFF. The chain combines TRBV7-8 with TRBJ1-1, with a possible D match to TRBD1 (6 bases). Trimming shortened V by 7 bases and J by 0 bases, and 18 bases separated the two germline ends. Germline V gene lookup returns CDR1 SGHVS and CDR2 FQNEAQ. CDR3 length equals 16 residues.

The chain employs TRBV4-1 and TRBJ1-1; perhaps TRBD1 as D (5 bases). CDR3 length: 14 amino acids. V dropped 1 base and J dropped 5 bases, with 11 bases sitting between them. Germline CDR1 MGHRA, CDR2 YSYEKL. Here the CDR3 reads CASSQVGEGTEAFF. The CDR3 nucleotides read TGCGCCAGCAGCCAAGTGGGGGAGGGGACTGAAGCTTTCTTT.

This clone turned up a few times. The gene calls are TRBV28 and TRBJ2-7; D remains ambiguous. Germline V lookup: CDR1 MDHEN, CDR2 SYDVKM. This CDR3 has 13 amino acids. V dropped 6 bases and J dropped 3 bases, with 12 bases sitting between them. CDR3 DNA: TGTGCCAGCAGATATGGGCTTAACTACGAGCAGTACTTC. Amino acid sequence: CASRYGLNYEQYF.

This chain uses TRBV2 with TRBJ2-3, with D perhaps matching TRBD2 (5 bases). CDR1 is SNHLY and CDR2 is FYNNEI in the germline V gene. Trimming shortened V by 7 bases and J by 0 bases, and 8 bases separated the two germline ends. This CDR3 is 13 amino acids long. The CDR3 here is CASTRASTDTQYF. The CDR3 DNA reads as TGTGCCAGCACGAGGGCTAGCACAGATACGCAGTATTTT.

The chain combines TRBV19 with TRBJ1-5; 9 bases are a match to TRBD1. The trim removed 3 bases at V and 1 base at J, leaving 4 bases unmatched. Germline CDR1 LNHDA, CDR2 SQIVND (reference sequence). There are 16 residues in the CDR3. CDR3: CASSIGTGNSNQPQHF. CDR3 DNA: TGTGCCAGTAGTATCGGGACAGGGAACAGCAATCAGCCCCAGCATTTT.

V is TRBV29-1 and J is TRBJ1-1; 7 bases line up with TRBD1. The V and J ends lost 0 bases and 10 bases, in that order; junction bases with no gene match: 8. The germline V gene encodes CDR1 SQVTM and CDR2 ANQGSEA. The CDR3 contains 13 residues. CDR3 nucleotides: TGCAGCGTTGAAGATGGGCCAGGGGGTAGAGCTTTCTTT. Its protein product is CSVEDGPGGRAFF.